The source of this T cell receptor beta chain is a study of blood T cell repertoires in COVID-19. Study-level background: Nucleic acid was either cDNA or gDNA, and it came from T cells, B-cell-depleted T cells, or PBMCs.

The germline V and J ends were trimmed by 2 bases and 5 bases, with 9 bases remaining between them. CDR1 MNHEY and CDR2 SVGAGI come from the germline V gene. The CDR3 covers 13 residues. In its sample, this clone was seen a few times. In the original analysis: Estimation of nucleated cell counts relied on the amplification of reference gene primers. Assay: immunoSEQ multiplex PCR; the TCRdb copy retains only in-frame clones and omits some. V and J calls and clone size come straight from that table; D and trimming were deduced from the DNA. The table lists roughly 250,000 clones, about 89% of them singletons. Two negative PCRs, clearance, or symptom resolution characterized the recovered Cohort 3 donors.

The rearrangement joins TRBV6-5 to TRBJ1-1; unclear D gene. The sequence came from a woman aged 18-35 years who had recovered from COVID-19. Sequenced input: PBMCs or T cells enriched from blood (not recorded which). CDR3 DNA: TGTGCCAGCAGTTACGCGTCGCGAACTGAAGCTTTCTTT. This translates into CASSYASRTEAFF.